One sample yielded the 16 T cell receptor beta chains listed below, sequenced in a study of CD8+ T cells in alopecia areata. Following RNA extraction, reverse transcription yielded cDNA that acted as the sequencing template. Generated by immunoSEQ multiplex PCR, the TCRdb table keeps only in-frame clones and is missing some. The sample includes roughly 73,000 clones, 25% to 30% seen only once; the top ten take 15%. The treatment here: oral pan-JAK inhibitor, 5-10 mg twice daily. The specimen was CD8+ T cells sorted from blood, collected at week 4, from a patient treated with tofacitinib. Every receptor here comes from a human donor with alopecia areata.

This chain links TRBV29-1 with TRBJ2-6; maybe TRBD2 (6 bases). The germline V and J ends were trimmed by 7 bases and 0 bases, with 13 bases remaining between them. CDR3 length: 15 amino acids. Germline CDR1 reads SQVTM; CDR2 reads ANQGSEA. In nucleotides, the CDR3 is TGCAGCGCCTGGGAGGCGGTCTCTGGGGCCAACGTCCTGACTTTC. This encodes CSAWEAVSGANVLTF.

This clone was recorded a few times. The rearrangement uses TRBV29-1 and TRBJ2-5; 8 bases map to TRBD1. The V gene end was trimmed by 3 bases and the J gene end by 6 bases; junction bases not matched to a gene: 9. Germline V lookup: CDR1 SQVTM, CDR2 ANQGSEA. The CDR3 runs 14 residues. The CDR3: CSVDSRTGRKTQYF. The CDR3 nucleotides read TGCAGCGTTGACTCCCGGACAGGGAGGAAGACCCAGTACTTC.

CDR3 in amino acids: CASSPGSSHYEQYF. CDR3 DNA: TGTGCCAGCAGTCCAGGGTCTAGCCACTACGAGCAGTACTTC. This chain uses TRBV27 with TRBJ2-7; D may correspond to TRBD1 or TRBD2 (5 bases each). This CDR3 has 14 residues. Per the germline V gene, CDR1 is MNHEY and CDR2 is SMNVEV (reference sequence). V lost 5 bases to trimming and J lost 3 bases, with 14 bases between them.

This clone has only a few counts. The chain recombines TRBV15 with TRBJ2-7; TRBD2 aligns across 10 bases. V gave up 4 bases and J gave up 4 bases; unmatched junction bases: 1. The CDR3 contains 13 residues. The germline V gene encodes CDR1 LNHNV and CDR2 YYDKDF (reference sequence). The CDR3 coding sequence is TGTGCCACCAGCACTAGCGGGAGTTACGAGCAGTACTTC. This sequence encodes CATSTSGSYEQYF. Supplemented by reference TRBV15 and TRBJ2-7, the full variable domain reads DAMVIQNPRYQVTQFGKPVTLSCSQTLNHNVMYWYQQKSSQAPKLLFHYYDKDFNNEADTPDNFQSRRPNTSFCFLDIRSPGLGDTAMYLCATSTSGSYEQYFGPGTRLTVT.

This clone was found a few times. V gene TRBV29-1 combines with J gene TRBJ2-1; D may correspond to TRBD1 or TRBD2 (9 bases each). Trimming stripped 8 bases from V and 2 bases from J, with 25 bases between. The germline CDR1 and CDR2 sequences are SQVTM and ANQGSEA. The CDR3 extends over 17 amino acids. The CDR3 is CSTWDRAASGAYNEQFF. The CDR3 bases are TGCAGCACCTGGGACAGGGCCGCTAGCGGGGCCTACAATGAGCAGTTCTTC.

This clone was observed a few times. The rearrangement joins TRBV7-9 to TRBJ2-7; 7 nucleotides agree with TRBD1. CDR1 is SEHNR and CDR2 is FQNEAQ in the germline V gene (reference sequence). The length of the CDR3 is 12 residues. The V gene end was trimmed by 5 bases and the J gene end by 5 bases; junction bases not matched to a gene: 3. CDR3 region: CASSPGTDEQYF. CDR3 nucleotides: TGTGCCAGCAGCCCTGGGACAGACGAGCAGTACTTC.

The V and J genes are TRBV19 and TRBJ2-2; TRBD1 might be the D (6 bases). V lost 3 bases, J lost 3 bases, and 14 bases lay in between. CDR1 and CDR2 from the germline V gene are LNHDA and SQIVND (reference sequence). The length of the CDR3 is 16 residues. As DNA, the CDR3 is TGTGCCAGTAGTATGGCGCAGGGGCGTTACACCGGGGAGCTGTTTTTT. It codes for CASSMAQGRYTGELFF.

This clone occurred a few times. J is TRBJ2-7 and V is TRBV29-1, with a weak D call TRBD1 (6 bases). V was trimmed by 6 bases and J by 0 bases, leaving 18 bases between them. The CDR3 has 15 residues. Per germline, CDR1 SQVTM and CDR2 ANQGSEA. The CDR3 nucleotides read TGCAGCGTCATTTGGGACACGGAGAGCTCCTACGAGCAGTACTTC. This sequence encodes CSVIWDTESSYEQYF.

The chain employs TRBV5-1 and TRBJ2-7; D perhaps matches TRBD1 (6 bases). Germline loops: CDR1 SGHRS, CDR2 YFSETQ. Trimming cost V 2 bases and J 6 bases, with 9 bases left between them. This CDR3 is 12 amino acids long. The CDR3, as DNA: TGCGCCAGCAGCTTCAGGGGTATCGAGCAGTACTTC. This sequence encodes CASSFRGIEQYF.

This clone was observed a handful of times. The CDR3 coding sequence is TGCAGCGTGGTGGGACAGGGGGCAAGAGAGACCCAGTACTTC. This gives the protein CSVVGQGARETQYF. V and J are TRBV29-1 and TRBJ2-5, with TRBD1 matching 12 bases. Trimming at V came to 6 bases and at J to 4 bases, leaving 6 bases not matched to a gene. The CDR3 totals 14 residues. Germline V gene lookup returns CDR1 SQVTM and CDR2 ANQGSEA.

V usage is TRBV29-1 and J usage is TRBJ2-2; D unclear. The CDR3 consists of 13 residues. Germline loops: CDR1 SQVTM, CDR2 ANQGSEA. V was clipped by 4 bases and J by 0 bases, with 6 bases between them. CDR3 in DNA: TGCAGCGTTGTAAACGCGAACACCGGGGAGCTGTTTTTT. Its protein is CSVVNANTGELFF.

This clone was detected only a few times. The CDR3 spells CASSLRAGDPYNEQFF. The CDR3 nucleotides read TGTGCCAGCAGCTTACGGGCCGGGGACCCCTACAATGAGCAGTTCTTC. This chain connects TRBV7-8 to TRBJ2-1; TRBD1 or TRBD2 may be the D gene (5 bases each). Looked up from germline, CDR1 is SGHVS and CDR2 is FQNEAQ. V shed 2 bases and J shed 2 bases, with 13 bases lying between them. The CDR3 is 16 amino acids.

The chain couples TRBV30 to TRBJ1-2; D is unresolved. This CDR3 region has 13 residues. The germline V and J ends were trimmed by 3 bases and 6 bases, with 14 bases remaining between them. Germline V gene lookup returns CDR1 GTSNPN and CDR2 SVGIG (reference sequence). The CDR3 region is CAWREATFNGYTF. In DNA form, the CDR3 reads TGTGCCTGGAGGGAGGCGACCTTCAATGGCTACACCTTC.

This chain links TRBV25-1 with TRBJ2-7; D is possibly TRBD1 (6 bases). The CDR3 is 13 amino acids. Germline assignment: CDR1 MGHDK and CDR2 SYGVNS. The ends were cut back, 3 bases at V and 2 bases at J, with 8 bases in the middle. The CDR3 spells CASSDYRAYEQYF. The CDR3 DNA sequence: TGTGCCAGCAGTGACTACAGGGCCTACGAGCAGTACTTC.

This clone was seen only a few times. The CDR3 nucleotides are TGTGCCAGCAGTGAGTCGTCGATCCTAGCCAAAAACATTCAGTACTTC. It is translated as CASSESSILAKNIQYF. V usage is TRBV2 and J usage is TRBJ2-4; D ambiguous. This CDR3 contains 16 residues. V was trimmed by 3 bases and J by 0 bases, leaving 12 bases between them. Germline CDR1 and CDR2: SNHLY and FYNNEI.

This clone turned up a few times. Here the CDR3 DNA reads TGCAGCGTTGAAGATCGTCACCCTTCCTACAATGAGCAGTTCTTC. Translating gives CSVEDRHPSYNEQFF. The rearrangement joins TRBV29-1 to TRBJ2-1; D gene unclear. Trimming removed 0 bases from V and 1 base from J, with 10 bases in between. In germline, CDR1 is SQVTM, CDR2 ANQGSEA. The CDR3 is made up of 15 amino acids.